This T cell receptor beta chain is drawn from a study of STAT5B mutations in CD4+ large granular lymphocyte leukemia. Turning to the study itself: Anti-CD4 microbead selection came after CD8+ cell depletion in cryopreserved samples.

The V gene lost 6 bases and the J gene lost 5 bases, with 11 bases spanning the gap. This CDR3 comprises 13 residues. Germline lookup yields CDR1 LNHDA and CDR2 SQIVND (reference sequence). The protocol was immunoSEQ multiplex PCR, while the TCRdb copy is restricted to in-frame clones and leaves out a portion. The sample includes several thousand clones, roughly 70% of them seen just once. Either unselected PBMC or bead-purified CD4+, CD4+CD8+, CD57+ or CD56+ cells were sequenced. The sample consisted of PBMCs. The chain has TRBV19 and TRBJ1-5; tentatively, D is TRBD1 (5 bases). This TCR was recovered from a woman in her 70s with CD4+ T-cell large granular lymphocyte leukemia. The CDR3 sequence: CASSQGRDQPQHF. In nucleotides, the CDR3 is TGTGCCAGTAGCCAGGGTCGGGATCAGCCCCAGCATTTT.